What follows describes a single T cell receptor (beta chain). Antigen: not known. These data come from a study of CD8 T cells in ankylosing spondylitis. Study findings and constraints: Some motif variants had been reported before (in reactive arthritis synovial fluid and blood). Disease-linked clones bore a CD8+ phenotype, appearing relatively rarely in peripheral blood. Ankylosing spondylitis blood seemed to carry a telltale TCR beta motif made of eight highly homologous variants. Significant enrichment of disease-linked clones was reportedly seen in matched ankylosing spondylitis synovial fluid.

Using quantitative 5'-RACE with molecular barcodes, the authors made TCR beta libraries. TCRdb used MiXCR to reprocess the 5' RACE reads, holding one entry per CDR3 protein. The table includes more than 250,000 distinct CDR3 sequences, around 8% detected once. Germline CDR1 SNHLY, CDR2 FYNNEI. V shed 6 bases and J 7 bases; nucleotides not matched to a gene: 6. The length of the CDR3 is 14 residues. This clonotype was sampled from a male donor with ankylosing spondylitis. The V call is TRBV2, the J call TRBJ2-2; 9 nucleotides line up with TRBD1. The sample taken for sequencing was blood, either unsorted or a sorted T cell fraction (not recorded which). This CDR3 is CASRGDRVGGELFF. Written as DNA, the CDR3 is TGTGCCAGCAGAGGGGACAGGGTTGGCGGGGAGCTGTTTTTT. Full variable domain (outside the CDR3, taken from reference TRBV2 and TRBJ2-2): EPEVTQTPSHQVTQMGQEVILRCVPISNHLYFYWYRQILGQKVEFLVSFYNNEISEKSEIFDDQFSVERPDGSNFTLKIRSTKLEDSAMYFCASRGDRVGGELFFGEGSRLTVL.